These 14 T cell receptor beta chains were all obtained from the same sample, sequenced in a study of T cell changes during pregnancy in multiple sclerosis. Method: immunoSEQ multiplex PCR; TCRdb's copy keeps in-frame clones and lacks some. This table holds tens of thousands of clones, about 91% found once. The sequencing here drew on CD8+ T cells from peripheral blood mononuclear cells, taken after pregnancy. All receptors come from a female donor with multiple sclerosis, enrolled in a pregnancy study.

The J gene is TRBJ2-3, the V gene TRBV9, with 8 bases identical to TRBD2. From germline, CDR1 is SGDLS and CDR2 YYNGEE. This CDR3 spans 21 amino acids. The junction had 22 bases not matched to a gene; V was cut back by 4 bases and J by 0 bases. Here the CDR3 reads CASSKPIAGGGPGFSTDTQYF. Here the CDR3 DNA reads TGTGCCAGCAGCAAACCTATAGCTGGCGGGGGGCCGGGTTTTAGCACAGATACGCAGTATTTT. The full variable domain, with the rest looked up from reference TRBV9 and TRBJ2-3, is DSGVTQTPKHLITATGQRVTLRCSPRSGDLSVYWYQQSLDQGLQFLIQYYNGEERAKGNILERFSAQQFPDLHSELNLSSLELGDSALYFCASSKPIAGGGPGFSTDTQYFGPGTRLTVL.

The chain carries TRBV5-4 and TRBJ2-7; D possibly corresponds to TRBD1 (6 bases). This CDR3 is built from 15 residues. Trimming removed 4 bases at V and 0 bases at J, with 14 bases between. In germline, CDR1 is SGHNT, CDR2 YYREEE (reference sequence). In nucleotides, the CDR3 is TGTGCCAGCAGCACGAAGGACAGTGACTCCTACGAGCAGTACTTC. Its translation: CASSTKDSDSYEQYF.

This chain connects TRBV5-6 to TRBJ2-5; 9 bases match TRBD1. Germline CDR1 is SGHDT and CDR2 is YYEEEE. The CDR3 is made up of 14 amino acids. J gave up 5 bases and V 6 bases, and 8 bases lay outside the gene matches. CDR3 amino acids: CASTVDRGTETQYF. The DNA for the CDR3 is TGTGCCAGCACCGTTGACAGGGGGACGGAGACCCAGTACTTC.

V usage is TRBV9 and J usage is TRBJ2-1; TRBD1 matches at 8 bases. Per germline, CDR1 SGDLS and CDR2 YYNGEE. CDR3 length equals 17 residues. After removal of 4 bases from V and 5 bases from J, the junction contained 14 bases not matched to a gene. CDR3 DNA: TGTGCCAGCAGCACATACCCCCGGGACAGGATAAACAATGAGCAGTTCTTC. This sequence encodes CASSTYPRDRINNEQFF.

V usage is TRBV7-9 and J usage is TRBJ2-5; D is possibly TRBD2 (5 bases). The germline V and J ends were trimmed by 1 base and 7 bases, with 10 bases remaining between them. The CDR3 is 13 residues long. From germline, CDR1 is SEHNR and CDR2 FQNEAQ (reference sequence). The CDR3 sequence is CASSLGTWGTQYF. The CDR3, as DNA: TGTGCCAGCAGCTTAGGGACTTGGGGGACCCAGTACTTC. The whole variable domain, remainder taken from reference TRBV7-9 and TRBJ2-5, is DTGVSQNPRHKITKRGQNVTFRCDPISEHNRLYWYRQTLGQGPEFLTYFQNEAQLEKSRLLSDRFSAERPKGSFSTLEIQRTEQGDSAMYLCASSLGTWGTQYFGPGTRLLVL.

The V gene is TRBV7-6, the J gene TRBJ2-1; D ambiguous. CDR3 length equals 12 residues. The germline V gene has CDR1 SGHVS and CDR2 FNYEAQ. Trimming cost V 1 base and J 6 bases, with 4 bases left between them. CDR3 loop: CASSLVSNEQFF. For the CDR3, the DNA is TGTGCCAGCAGCTTAGTGAGCAATGAGCAGTTCTTC.

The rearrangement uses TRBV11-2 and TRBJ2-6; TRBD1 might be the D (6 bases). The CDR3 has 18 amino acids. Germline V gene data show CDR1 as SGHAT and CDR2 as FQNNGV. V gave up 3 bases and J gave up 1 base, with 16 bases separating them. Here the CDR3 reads CASSFTGRGSSGANVLTF. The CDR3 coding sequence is TGTGCCAGCAGCTTTACCGGCAGGGGAAGTTCTGGGGCCAACGTCCTGACTTTC.

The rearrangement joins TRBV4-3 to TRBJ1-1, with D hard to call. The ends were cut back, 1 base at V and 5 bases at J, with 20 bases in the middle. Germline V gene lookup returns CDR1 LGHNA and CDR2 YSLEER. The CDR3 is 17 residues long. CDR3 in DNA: TGCGCCAGCAGCCAAGTAGTTCTCCTCGGGGATGGGACTGAAGCTTTCTTT. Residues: CASSQVVLLGDGTEAFF.

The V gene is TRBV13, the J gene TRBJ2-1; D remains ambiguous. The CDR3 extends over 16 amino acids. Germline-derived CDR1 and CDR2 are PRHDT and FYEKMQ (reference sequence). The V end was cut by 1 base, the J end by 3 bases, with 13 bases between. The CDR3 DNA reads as TGTGCCAGCAGCTTAGAGGTAGGCGAGGTCTACAATGAGCAGTTCTTC. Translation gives CASSLEVGEVYNEQFF.

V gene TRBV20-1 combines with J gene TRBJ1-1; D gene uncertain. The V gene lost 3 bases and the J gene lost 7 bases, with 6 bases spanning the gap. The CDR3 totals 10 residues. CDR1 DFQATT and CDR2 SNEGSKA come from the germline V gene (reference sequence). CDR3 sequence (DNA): TGCAGTGCTAGGTTCGTTGAAGCTTTCTTT. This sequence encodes CSARFVEAFF.

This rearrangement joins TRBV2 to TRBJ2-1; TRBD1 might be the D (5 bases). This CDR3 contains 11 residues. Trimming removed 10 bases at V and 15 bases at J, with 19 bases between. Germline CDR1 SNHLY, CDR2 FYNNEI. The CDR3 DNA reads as TGTGCCACAACAGGAACGGGCCGCCGGTTCTTC. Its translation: CATTGTGRRFF.

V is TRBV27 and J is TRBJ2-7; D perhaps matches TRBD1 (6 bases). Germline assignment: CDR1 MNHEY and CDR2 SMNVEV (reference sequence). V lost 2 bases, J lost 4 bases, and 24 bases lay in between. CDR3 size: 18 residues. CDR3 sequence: CASSLRRGTAPNLYEQYF. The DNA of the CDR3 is TGTGCCAGCAGTTTACGCAGGGGCACGGCCCCTAATTTGTACGAGCAGTACTTC.

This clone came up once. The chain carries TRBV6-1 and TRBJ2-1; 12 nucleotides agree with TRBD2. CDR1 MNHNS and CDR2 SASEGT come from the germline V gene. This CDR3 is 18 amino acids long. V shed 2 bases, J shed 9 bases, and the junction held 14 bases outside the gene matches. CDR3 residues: CASSETPATSGSKGEQFF. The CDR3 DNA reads TGTGCCAGCAGTGAAACCCCGGCGACTAGCGGGAGTAAAGGTGAGCAGTTCTTC.

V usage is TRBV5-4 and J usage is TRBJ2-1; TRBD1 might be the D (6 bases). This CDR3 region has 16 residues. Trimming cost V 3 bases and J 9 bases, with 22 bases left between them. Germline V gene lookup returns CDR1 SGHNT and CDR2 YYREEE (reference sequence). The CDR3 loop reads CASSSGMTGMGLEQFF. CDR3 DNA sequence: TGTGCCAGCAGCTCCGGTATGACAGGAATGGGTCTTGAGCAGTTCTTC.